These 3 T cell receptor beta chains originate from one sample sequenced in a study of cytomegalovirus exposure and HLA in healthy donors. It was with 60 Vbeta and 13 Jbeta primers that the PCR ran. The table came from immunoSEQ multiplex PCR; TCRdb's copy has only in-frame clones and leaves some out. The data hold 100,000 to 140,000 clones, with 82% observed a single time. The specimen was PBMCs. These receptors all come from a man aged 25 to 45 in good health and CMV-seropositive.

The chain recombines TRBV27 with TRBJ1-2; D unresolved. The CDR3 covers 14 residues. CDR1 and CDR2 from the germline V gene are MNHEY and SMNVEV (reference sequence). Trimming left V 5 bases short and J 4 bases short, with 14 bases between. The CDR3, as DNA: TGTGCCAGCAGTGGTCGTGGAGGATCCTATGGCTACACCTTC. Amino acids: CASSGRGGSYGYTF.

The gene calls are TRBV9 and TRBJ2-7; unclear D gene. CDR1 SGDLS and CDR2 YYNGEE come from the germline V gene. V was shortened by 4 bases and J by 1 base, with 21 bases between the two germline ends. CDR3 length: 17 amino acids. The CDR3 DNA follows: TGTGCCAGCAGCCGTGGTGCAATTCTAGTACGATCCTACGAGCAGTACTTC. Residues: CASSRGAILVRSYEQYF.

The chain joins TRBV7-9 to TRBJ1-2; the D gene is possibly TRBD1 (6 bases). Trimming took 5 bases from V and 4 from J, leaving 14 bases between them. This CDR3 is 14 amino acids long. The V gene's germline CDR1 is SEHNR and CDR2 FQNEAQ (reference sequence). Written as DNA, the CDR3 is TGTGCCAGCAGCCCTCAAAGGGGGGGCTATGGCTACACCTTC. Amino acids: CASSPQRGGYGYTF.